What follows are 2 T cell receptor beta chains derived from one specimen sequenced in a study of technical replicates of blood from a handful of donors. Clones were read by immunoSEQ multiplex PCR, and TCRdb kept only the in-frame ones, dropping some. Among fewer than 60,000 clones listed, 80% to 95% were seen once. The sample comprised PBMCs. These receptors all stem from a human donor in good health. Some clones in this sample may be carry-over from other donors' samples.

V and J are TRBV12-5 and TRBJ2-3; 8 nucleotides align to TRBD2. CDR1 is LGHNT, CDR2 FRNRAP, per germline. CDR3 length equals 16 residues. V lost 6 bases, J lost 2 bases, and 10 bases stayed unmatched. The CDR3 region has the DNA TGTGCTAGTGGCGGGGGGGTTGCGGGGTACACAGATACGCAGTATTTT. Protein product: CASGGGVAGYTDTQYF. Drawing the rest from reference TRBV12-5 and TRBJ2-3, the complete variable domain is DARVTQTPRHKVTEMGQEVTMRCQPILGHNTVFWYRQTMMQGLELLAYFRNRAPLDDSGMPKDRFSAEMPDATLATLKIQPSEPRDSAVYFCASGGGVAGYTDTQYFGPGTRLTVL.

The V gene is TRBV4-3, the J gene TRBJ2-2, with D possibly matching TRBD1 (7 bases). V lost 0 bases and J 3 bases, leaving 8 bases between the germline ends. The CDR3 covers 15 residues. Germline lookup yields CDR1 LGHNA and CDR2 YSLEER. The CDR3, as DNA: TGCGCCAGCAGCCAAGACAGGGGGGACACCGGGGAGCTGTTTTTT. Its translation: CASSQDRGDTGELFF.